This T cell receptor beta chain was documented in a study of cytomegalovirus exposure and HLA in healthy donors. 13 Jbeta primers and 60 Vbeta primers were used for the PCR. Sequencing was performed with immunoSEQ multiplex PCR; in TCRdb, only in-frame clones are kept and a portion is missing. Here the sample spans under 200,000 clones, around 84% being singletons. Study-level points and caveats: Per published accounts, TCR beta sequences correctly predicted the HLA-A and HLA-B alleles of most subjects. An observed cluster of highly shared sequence variants was recorded as a likely sequencing artifact. Differences between HLA loci emerged in a later analysis of TCR association rates, with DRB1 most and HLA-C fewest.

In the case of this clone: Its antigen is unidentified.

This clonotype was sampled from a man aged 35 to 55 in good health and CMV-seropositive. The sequencing sample was made of PBMCs.

CDR3 protein: CASSSGQSLTNEKLFF. The DNA for the CDR3 is TGTGCCAGCAGCTCAGGACAGAGCCTTACTAATGAAAAACTGTTTTTT. V gene TRBV5-6 combines with J gene TRBJ1-4, with D tentatively TRBD1 (6 bases). This CDR3 has 16 amino acids. Germline V gene sequence: CDR1 SGHDT, CDR2 YYEEEE. V gave up 3 bases and J gave up 2 bases, with 14 bases separating them. Filled out from reference TRBV5-6 and TRBJ1-4, the complete variable domain reads DAGVTQSPTHLIKTRGQQVTLRCSPKSGHDTVSWYQQALGQGPQFIFQYYEEEERQRGNFPDRFSGHQFPNYSSELNVNALLLGDSALYLCASSSGQSLTNEKLFFGSGTQLSVL.